The T cell receptor (beta chain) under discussion was sequenced for a study of Graves' ophthalmopathy and Graves' hyperthyroidism. Across the whole study: No treatment had been given when peripheral blood was collected at initial diagnosis.

The TCR beta CDR3 regions underwent amplification from RNA transcripts. Second-round multiplex PCR came after a first-round RT-PCR that employed HTBI primers. TCRdb called the multiplex PCR reads again in MiXCR, with one record for every CDR3 protein. The table lists almost 400,000 distinct CDR3 sequences, approximately 20% of them singletons. Pregnant or lactating patients and those with other autoimmune diseases or uncontrolled infections were excluded. Trimming removed 0 bases from V and 0 bases from J, with 14 bases in between. Germline-derived CDR1 and CDR2 are MNHEY and SVGEGT. CDR3 length: 17 amino acids. In its sample, this clonotype was seen many times.

The chain carries TRBV6-2 or TRBV6-3 and TRBJ1-1, with a weak D call TRBD1 (5 bases). This clonotype was obtained from a woman aged 18 to 35 with Graves' ophthalmopathy. Sequencing was carried out using peripheral blood. The CDR3 DNA reads as TGTGCCAGCAGTTACTCGGGGGACGGCTACATGAACACTGAAGCTTTCTTT. It yields the protein CASSYSGDGYMNTEAFF.